One and the same sample provided the 14 T cell receptor beta chains below, sequenced in a study of response to subunit inactivated influenza vaccine. MiXCR, applied by TCRdb to the RT-PCR reads, yields one record per CDR3 protein. The table records hundreds of thousands of distinct CDR3 sequences, roughly 18% of them present only once. Sequences were derived from PBMCs from blood, sampled roughly 5 days after vaccination. The origin of the receptors is a man in his fifties who received an inactivated influenza vaccine.

This clonotype showed up just a few times. This rearrangement joins TRBV7-9 to TRBJ2-7; D might be TRBD2 (6 bases). Germline CDR1 SEHNR, CDR2 FQNEAQ (reference sequence). The CDR3 runs 16 residues. Deletions cut 5 bases from V and 4 bases from J, with 21 bases between. CDR3 protein: CASSDAGLGGRYEQYF. The DNA of the CDR3 is TGTGCCAGCAGCGACGCAGGTTTGGGGGGAAGGTACGAGCAGTACTTC.

V gene TRBV16 combines with J gene TRBJ2-7, with a tentative D call TRBD1 (6 bases). Germline assignment: CDR1 KGHSY and CDR2 FQNENV. Trimming left V 6 bases short and J 0 bases short, with 12 bases between. The CDR3 is 14 amino acids. CDR3 residues: CASRQDSSSYEQYF. The CDR3 DNA reads as TGTGCCAGCAGGCAGGACAGTTCCTCCTACGAGCAGTACTTC.

The rearrangement joins TRBV11-2 to TRBJ2-4; the D is unclear. The CDR3 has 13 amino acids. Per the germline V gene, CDR1 is SGHAT and CDR2 is FQNNGV. Deletions cut 5 bases from V and 6 bases from J, with 11 bases between. The CDR3 region is CASSPDLRNIQYF. The CDR3 DNA reads as TGTGCCAGCAGCCCAGACTTGAGAAACATTCAGTACTTC. Together with reference TRBV11-2 and TRBJ2-4, the CDR3 gives the full variable domain: EAGVAQSPRYKIIEKRQSVAFWCNPISGHATLYWYQQILGQGPKLLIQFQNNGVVDDSQLPKDRFSAERLKGVDSTLKIQPAKLEDSAVYLCASSPDLRNIQYFGAGTRLSVL.

The V call is TRBV4-2, the J call TRBJ2-5; D gene ambiguous. Germline values: CDR1 LGHNA, CDR2 YNFKEQ. V was pared by 0 bases and J by 5 bases, with 10 bases between. CDR3 length equals 14 residues. CDR3 DNA: TGTGCCAGCAGCCAAGATAAGGCTCAGGAGACCCAGTACTTC. Its protein product is CASSQDKAQETQYF.

This clonotype was recorded only once. The chain recombines TRBV30 with TRBJ2-1, with TRBD2 identical over 11 bases. This CDR3 has 15 amino acids. In germline, CDR1 is GTSNPN, CDR2 SVGIG (reference sequence). The V and J ends lost 4 bases and 5 bases, in that order; junction bases with no gene match: 7. CDR3 amino acids: CAWTHGTSGNNEQFF. The CDR3 DNA is TGTGCCTGGACACACGGGACTAGCGGTAACAATGAGCAGTTCTTC.

In this sample, this clonotype turned up a few times. V gene TRBV20-1 combines with J gene TRBJ2-2; D assignment may be TRBD1 or TRBD2 (5 bases each). Trimming removed 3 bases at V and 5 bases at J, with 10 bases between. In germline, CDR1 is DFQATT, CDR2 SNEGSKA (reference sequence). This CDR3 has 13 amino acids. For the CDR3, the DNA is TGCAGTGCTAGTGGGGGAAGAACCGGGGAGCTGTTTTTT. It encodes CSASGGRTGELFF.

The V call is TRBV24-1, the J call TRBJ2-2; TRBD2 aligns across 15 bases. The CDR3 runs 20 residues. The junction had 8 bases not matched to a gene; V was cut back by 3 bases and J by 1 base. The germline CDR1 and CDR2 sequences are KGHDR and SFDVKD. CDR3 sequence (DNA): TGTGCCACCAGTGATCCGCGGACTAGCGGGGGGGATTGGAACACCGGGGAGCTGTTTTTT. It yields the protein CATSDPRTSGGDWNTGELFF.

The chain combines TRBV7-9 with TRBJ1-6, with 9 bases that match TRBD1. The V and J ends lost 4 bases and 9 bases, in that order; junction bases with no gene match: 4. The CDR3 has 14 residues. The germline gives CDR1 SEHNR, CDR2 FQNEAQ (reference sequence). The CDR3 sequence is CASSYGQGLSPLHF. DNA for the CDR3: TGTGCCAGCAGCTATGGACAGGGGCTTTCACCCCTCCACTTT.

In its sample, this clonotype was seen a few times. The gene calls are TRBV4-1 and TRBJ2-3, with D perhaps TRBD1 or TRBD2 (5 bases each). Germline CDR1 reads MGHRA; CDR2 reads YSYEKL. V gave up 0 bases and J gave up 2 bases, with 15 bases separating them. CDR3 length: 17 amino acids. The CDR3 here is CASSQDSGPTFTDTQYF. For the CDR3, the DNA is TGCGCCAGCAGCCAAGATTCGGGGCCCACCTTCACAGATACGCAGTATTTT.

This clonotype has more than one count but fewer than ten. The chain has TRBV4-3 and TRBJ1-6; D call uncertain. V was shortened by 1 base and J by 5 bases, with 6 bases between the two germline ends. The CDR3 is 14 amino acids. In germline, CDR1 is LGHNA, CDR2 YSLEER. CDR3 DNA sequence: TGCGCCAGCAGCCAAGCACAGAATAATTCACCCCTCCACTTT. This gives the protein CASSQAQNNSPLHF.

This clonotype was observed a few times. The genes are TRBV20-1 and TRBJ1-5, with D perhaps TRBD1 (5 bases). Germline V CDR1 and CDR2: DFQATT, SNEGSKA (reference sequence). Trimming took 6 bases from V and 2 from J, leaving 11 bases between them. The CDR3 has 13 residues. The CDR3 coding sequence is TGCAGTGCCCCCAGGGCCGGCAATCAGCCCCAGCATTTT. It specifies CSAPRAGNQPQHF.

J is TRBJ2-2 and V is TRBV29-1; D is unresolved. The CDR3 runs to 12 residues. CDR1 and CDR2 from the germline V gene are SQVTM and ANQGSEA. Between the trimmed V and J ends, which lost 8 bases and 0 bases, there was a span of 7 bases. DNA for the CDR3: TGCAGCTATTACGCGAACACCGGGGAGCTGTTTTTT. Its protein product is CSYYANTGELFF.

The gene calls are TRBV20-1 and TRBJ1-1; a weak D match, TRBD1 (6 bases). V lost 3 bases, J lost 0 bases, and 11 bases lay in between. CDR1 and CDR2 from the germline V gene are DFQATT and SNEGSKA (reference sequence). The CDR3 extends over 14 amino acids. CDR3 nucleotides: TGCAGTGCTAGTAGGGGGGGGGTGAACACTGAAGCTTTCTTT. The encoded protein is CSASRGGVNTEAFF.

J is TRBJ1-2 and V is TRBV7-2, with 8 bases fitting TRBD1. In germline, CDR1 is SGHTA, CDR2 FQGNSA. V gave up 5 bases and J gave up 4 bases; unmatched junction bases: 9. This CDR3 is built from 15 residues. CDR3 nucleotides: TGTGCCAGCAGCCGGTCGACAGGGGTGGGCTATGGCTACACCTTC. It specifies CASSRSTGVGYGYTF.